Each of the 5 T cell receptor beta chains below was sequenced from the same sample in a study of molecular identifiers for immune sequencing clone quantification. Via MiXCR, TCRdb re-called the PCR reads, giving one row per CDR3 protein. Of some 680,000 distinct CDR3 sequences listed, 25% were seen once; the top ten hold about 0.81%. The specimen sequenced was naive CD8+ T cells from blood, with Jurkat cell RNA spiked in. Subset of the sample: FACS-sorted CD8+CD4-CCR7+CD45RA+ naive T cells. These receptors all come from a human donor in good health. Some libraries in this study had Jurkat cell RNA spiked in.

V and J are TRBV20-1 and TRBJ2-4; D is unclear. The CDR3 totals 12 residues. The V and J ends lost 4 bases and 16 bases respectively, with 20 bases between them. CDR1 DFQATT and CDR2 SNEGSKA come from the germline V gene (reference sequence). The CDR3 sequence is CSANLESDIPYF. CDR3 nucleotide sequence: TGCAGTGCTAACCTCGAATCTGACATTCCATACTTC.

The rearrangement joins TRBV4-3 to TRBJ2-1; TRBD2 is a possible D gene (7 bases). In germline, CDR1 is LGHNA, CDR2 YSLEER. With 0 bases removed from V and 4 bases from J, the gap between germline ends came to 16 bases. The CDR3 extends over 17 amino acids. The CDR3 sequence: CASSQDRASGQYNEQFF. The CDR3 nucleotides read TGCGCCAGCAGCCAAGATAGGGCTAGCGGACAGTACAATGAGCAGTTCTTC.

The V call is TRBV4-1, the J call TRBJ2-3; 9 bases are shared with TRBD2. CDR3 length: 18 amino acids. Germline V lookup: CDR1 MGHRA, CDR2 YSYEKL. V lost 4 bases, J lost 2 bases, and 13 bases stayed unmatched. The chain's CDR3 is CASSRQESGRPSTDTQYF. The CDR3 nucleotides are TGCGCCAGCAGCCGTCAGGAAAGCGGGAGGCCTTCCACAGATACGCAGTATTTT.

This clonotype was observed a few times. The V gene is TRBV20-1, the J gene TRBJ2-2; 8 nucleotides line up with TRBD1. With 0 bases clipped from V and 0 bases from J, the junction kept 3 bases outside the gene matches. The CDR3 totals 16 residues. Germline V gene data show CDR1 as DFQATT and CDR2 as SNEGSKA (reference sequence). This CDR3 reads CSARDQDRANTGELFF. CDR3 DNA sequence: TGCAGTGCTAGAGATCAGGACAGGGCGAACACCGGGGAGCTGTTTTTT.

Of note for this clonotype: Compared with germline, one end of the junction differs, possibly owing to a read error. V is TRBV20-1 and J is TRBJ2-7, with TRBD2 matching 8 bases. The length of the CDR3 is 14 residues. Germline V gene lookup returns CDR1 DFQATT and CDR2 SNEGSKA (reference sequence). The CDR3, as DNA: TGCGGTGCTAGAGATTGGAAAGCGGGGGTCGAGCAGTACTTC. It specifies CGARDWKAGVEQYF.